This is a list of T cell receptor beta chains from one sample in a study of blood T cell dynamics during melanoma immunotherapy. Assay used: immunoSEQ multiplex PCR; TCRdb lists only in-frame clones, some missing. The repertoire holds 10,000 or so clones, with about 90% as singletons. Sequenced material: blood, taken from a patient treated with checkpoint blockade. Source of these receptors: a human donor with melanoma. Both conserved end residues are part of each CDR3. The D gene is left open where the match is weak. Size tells how often a clone was seen (once, few, many) or the class of an expanded clone, and some rows leave it out.

15	TRBV5-5	TRBJ1-1	NA	NA	CASSLVGRESDEAFF	TGTGCCAGCAGCTTGGTTGGCAGGGAGAGTGATGAAGCTTTCTTT
15	TRBV7-2	TRBJ1-2	NA	NA	CASSQSGTGTYGYTF	TGTGCCAGCAGCCAGTCCGGGACTGGGACCTATGGCTACACCTTC
14	TRBV2	TRBJ1-6	NA	NA	CASTPRAVDSPLHF	TGTGCCAGCACCCCCCGGGCGGTGGATTCACCCCTCCACTTT
14	TRBV5-1	TRBJ2-7	once	NA	CASRPGATIYEQYF	TGCGCCAGCAGGCCGGGGGCGACAATCTACGAGCAGTACTTC
14	TRBV2	TRBJ1-2	once	TRBD1	CASSADRGGYGYTF	TGTGCCAGCAGCGCCGACAGGGGGGGGTATGGCTACACCTTC
17	TRBV4-1	TRBJ2-7	NA	TRBD1	CASSQVGRGPLGKEQYF	TGCGCCAGCAGCCAAGTCGGCAGGGGGCCTCTGGGTAAGGAGCAGTACTTC
14	TRBV7-9	TRBJ2-3	NA	NA	CASSLGRGTDTQYF	TGTGCCAGCAGCTTAGGGCGGGGCACAGATACGCAGTATTTT
13	TRBV2	TRBJ2-7	NA	NA	CASIRGGLREQYF	TGTGCCAGCATCAGGGGGGGCCTTCGAGAGCAGTACTTC
13	TRBV27	TRBJ1-2	NA	TRBD1	CASSYGTGVGYTF	TGTGCCAGCAGTTACGGGACAGGGGTTGGCTACACCTTC
14	TRBV18	TRBJ1-1	NA	NA	CASSPQGPNTEAFF	TGTGCCAGCTCACCCCAAGGACCGAACACTGAAGCTTTCTTT
15	TRBV6-4	TRBJ2-2	NA	NA	CASSVSGADTGELFF	TGTGCCAGCAGTGTGTCCGGGGCCGACACCGGGGAGCTGTTTTTT
14	TRBV7-3	TRBJ1-6	NA	NA	CASSLRLEGSPLHF	TGTGCCAGCAGCCTACGTTTAGAGGGTTCACCCCTCCACTTT
13	TRBV30	TRBJ2-7	NA	TRBD1	CAWSTGGSYEQYF	TGTGCCTGGAGTACAGGGGGCTCCTACGAGCAGTACTTC
15	TRBV7-9	TRBJ2-7	NA	TRBD1	CASNGPGQGTYEQYF	TGTGCCAGCAACGGACCAGGACAGGGAACCTACGAGCAGTACTTC
13	TRBV2	TRBJ2-7	NA	NA	CASRDMGSYEQYF	TGTGCCAGCAGGGACATGGGCTCCTACGAGCAGTACTTC
14	TRBV18	TRBJ2-6	NA	NA	CASSLGSGANVLTF	TGTGCCAGCTCCCTGGGTTCTGGGGCCAACGTCCTGACTTTC
11	TRBV28	TRBJ2-1	NA	NA	CASSVALTQFF	TGTGCCAGCAGCGTGGCTCTCACGCAGTTCTTC
15	TRBV11-2	TRBJ2-3	NA	TRBD2	CASNGGGSRADTQYF	TGTGCCAGCAATGGCGGCGGGAGTAGGGCAGATACGCAGTATTTT
15	TRBV7-3	TRBJ2-6	NA	NA	CASSLGNSGANVLTF	TGTGCCAGCAGCTTAGGCAACTCTGGGGCCAACGTCCTGACTTTC
14	TRBV7-3	TRBJ2-3	NA	NA	CASSLRGPADTQYF	TGTGCCAGCAGCTTAAGGGGCCCCGCGGATACGCAGTATTTT
14	TRBV6-1	TRBJ2-2	NA	TRBD2	CASSAPGRAGELFF	TGTGCCAGCAGTGCCCCAGGGAGGGCCGGGGAGCTGTTTTTT
17	TRBV7-3	TRBJ2-1	once	NA	CASSPRPRTRVKNEQFF	TGTGCCAGCAGCCCCCGGCCAAGGACCCGAGTGAAGAATGAGCAGTTCTTC
16	TRBV5-4	TRBJ2-3	NA	NA	CASSLGQGSSTDTQYF	TGTGCCAGCAGCTTGGGGCAGGGCTCTAGCACAGATACGCAGTATTTT
13	TRBV27	TRBJ2-1	few	NA	CASSLPPSDEQFF	TGTGCCAGCAGTTTGCCCCCTAGTGATGAGCAGTTCTTC
13	TRBV19	TRBJ2-7	NA	NA	CASSISSSYEQYF	TGTGCCAGTAGTATCTCCAGCTCCTACGAGCAGTACTTC
15	TRBV7-9	TRBJ2-7	NA	TRBD2	CASSPSGGSSYEQYF	TGTGCCAGCAGCCCTTCGGGGGGGAGCTCCTACGAGCAGTACTTC
14	TRBV27	TRBJ2-7	NA	NA	CASSLGAAWYEQYF	TGTGCCAGCAGTTTGGGGGCGGCTTGGTACGAGCAGTACTTC
14	TRBV2	TRBJ2-1	NA	NA	CASRWGDSYNEQFF	TGTGCCAGCAGGTGGGGAGACAGTTACAATGAGCAGTTCTTC
13	TRBV6-5	TRBJ2-2	NA	NA	CASSYPLAGELFF	TGTGCCAGCAGTTACCCGCTAGCCGGGGAGCTGTTTTTT
15	TRBV10-3	TRBJ2-7	NA	TRBD2	CAISAPSGRSYEQYF	TGTGCCATCAGTGCCCCTAGCGGGAGGTCGTACGAGCAGTACTTC
14	TRBV5-1	TRBJ2-6	NA	NA	CASGLGAGANVLTF	TGCGCCAGCGGGCTGGGGGCGGGGGCCAACGTCCTGACTTTC
13	TRBV7-9	TRBJ2-7	NA	NA	CASSSEALYEQYF	TGTGCCAGCAGCTCCGAGGCCCTCTACGAGCAGTACTTC
13	TRBV19	TRBJ1-1	NA	NA	CASGEGSNTEAFF	TGTGCCAGCGGCGAGGGATCGAACACTGAAGCTTTCTTT
18	TRBV5-6	TRBJ2-2	NA	TRBD2	CASSFGLAGDPDTGELFF	TGTGCCAGCAGCTTTGGACTAGCGGGAGATCCGGACACCGGGGAGCTGTTTTTT
13	TRBV6-1	TRBJ1-5	few	NA	CASSDSNRQPQHF	TGTGCCAGCAGTGATTCCAACCGTCAGCCCCAGCATTTT
16	TRBV11-2	TRBJ2-7	NA	NA	CASRGTGTRGGYEQYF	TGTGCCAGCAGGGGGACCGGGACACGCGGGGGTTACGAGCAGTACTTC
13	TRBV9	TRBJ1-2	NA	NA	CASSGTDVYGYTF	TGTGCCAGCAGCGGAACCGATGTCTATGGCTACACCTTC
19	TRBV19	TRBJ1-1	NA	TRBD1	CASSMAPWTGVPMNTEAFF	TGTGCCAGTAGTATGGCCCCTTGGACAGGGGTTCCCATGAACACTGAAGCTTTCTTT
13	TRBV7-2	TRBJ2-7	NA	NA	CASSLRPDSEQYF	TGTGCCAGCAGCTTAAGGCCTGACTCCGAGCAGTACTTC
18	TRBV27	TRBJ2-7	medium-sized	NA	CASSLSRIRDTRVAEQYF	TGTGCCAGCAGTTTATCACGGATTCGGGACACCCGCGTCGCCGAGCAGTACTTC
11	TRBV5-1	TRBJ2-5	NA	NA	CASSSQETQYF	TGCGCCAGCAGCTCCCAAGAGACCCAGTACTTC
15	TRBV4-3	TRBJ2-7	NA	TRBD2	CASSQEGSGRYEQYF	TGCGCCAGCAGCCAGGAGGGTAGCGGGAGATACGAGCAGTACTTC
12	TRBV7-9	TRBJ2-7	NA	NA	CASSGPSGEQYF	TGTGCCAGCAGCGGGCCCAGTGGCGAGCAGTACTTC
12	TRBV28	TRBJ2-1	NA	NA	CASTPRDTEQFF	TGTGCCAGCACCCCCAGGGACACCGAGCAGTTCTTC
14	TRBV27	TRBJ2-3	few	NA	CASKESRTTDTQYF	TGTGCCAGCAAGGAGTCCCGCACCACAGATACGCAGTATTTT
16	TRBV27	TRBJ2-2	NA	NA	CASSFGLRGRSGELFF	TGTGCCAGCAGTTTTGGGTTGAGGGGTAGGTCCGGGGAGCTGTTTTTT
12	TRBV6-5	TRBJ2-2	few	NA	CASSYDTGELFF	TGTGCCAGCAGTTACGACACCGGGGAGCTGTTTTTT
14	TRBV7-3	TRBJ2-1	NA	TRBD2	CASSPGLADNEQFF	TGTGCCAGCAGCCCAGGACTAGCGGACAATGAGCAGTTCTTC
15	TRBV7-3	TRBJ1-1	NA	NA	CASKIVAGMNTEAFF	TGTGCCAGCAAGATAGTGGCGGGTATGAACACTGAAGCTTTCTTT
17	TRBV25-1	TRBJ1-5	NA	NA	CASSPQRRGPRGQPQHF	TGTGCCAGCAGTCCCCAGAGGAGGGGCCCTCGGGGTCAGCCCCAGCATTTT
15	TRBV6-5	TRBJ2-7	NA	TRBD1	CASSHGQASGYEQYF	TGTGCCAGCAGCCACGGACAGGCATCGGGCTACGAGCAGTACTTC
14	TRBV7-3	TRBJ2-3	NA	NA	CASSRPGGTDTQYF	TGTGCCAGCAGCCGACCGGGCGGCACAGATACGCAGTATTTT
16	TRBV6-6	TRBJ2-5	once	TRBD2	CASSYVRLAGGETQYF	TGTGCCAGCAGTTACGTTCGTCTAGCGGGAGGAGAGACCCAGTACTTC
14	TRBV7-3	TRBJ2-3	NA	NA	CASSSRGGRDTQYF	TGTGCCAGCAGCTCCCGTGGGGGCAGAGATACGCAGTATTTT
13	TRBV27	TRBJ1-2	few	NA	CASSWGGDYGYTF	TGTGCCAGCAGCTGGGGGGGCGACTATGGCTACACCTTC